These 12 T cell receptor beta chains share one sample of origin, sequenced in a study of cytomegalovirus exposure and HLA in healthy donors. Primers included in the PCR were 60 Vbeta and 13 Jbeta primers. Sequencing was performed with immunoSEQ multiplex PCR; in TCRdb, only in-frame clones are kept and a portion is missing. Of more than 110,000 clones in the sample, roughly 80% were seen once. Sequencing was carried out using PBMCs. The receptor set was obtained from a man aged 18 to 35 in good health and CMV-seronegative.

This clone was counted once. V gene TRBV30 combines with J gene TRBJ1-6, with a weak D call TRBD1 (5 bases). Trimming pared 4 bases from V and 8 bases from J, leaving 9 bases between. Germline lookup yields CDR1 GTSNPN and CDR2 SVGIG (reference sequence). The CDR3 has 12 residues. CDR3 loop: CAWKGDDSPLHF. The DNA of the CDR3 is TGTGCCTGGAAAGGGGATGATTCACCCCTCCACTTT.

The V call is TRBV5-1, the J call TRBJ2-5, with D uncertain. The CDR3 is made up of 14 amino acids. CDR1 is SGHRS, CDR2 YFSETQ, per germline. V lost 1 base, J lost 5 bases, and 12 bases lay in between. The CDR3 DNA reads as TGCGCCAGCAGCTTGCCCCCTCCCCTGGAGACCCAGTACTTC. As protein: CASSLPPPLETQYF.

V and J are TRBV10-2 and TRBJ1-4; 7 bases fit TRBD1. V lost 3 bases, J lost 7 bases, and 8 bases stayed unmatched. Germline lookup yields CDR1 WSHSY and CDR2 SAAADI. The length of the CDR3 is 15 residues. The CDR3 spells CASSDFWDRSEKLFF. The CDR3 region has the DNA TGCGCCAGCAGTGATTTCTGGGACAGATCTGAAAAACTGTTTTTT.

A remark on this clone: One junction end does not reproduce the germline sequence, and a read error may be involved. The sample carries other DNA sequences with the same CDR3. This rearrangement joins TRBV25-1 to TRBJ1-2; D gene ambiguous. The CDR3 spans 17 residues. The germline V gene encodes CDR1 MGHDK and CDR2 SYGVNS. This CDR3 reads CASSETLDFTWTRGYTF. In nucleotides, the CDR3 is TGCGCCAGCAGTGAGACCCTGGACTTCACCTGGACGAGAGGCTACACCTTC.

The rearrangement joins TRBV7-8 to TRBJ1-3, with D unclear. Trimming pared 2 bases from V and 2 bases from J, leaving 7 bases between. CDR1 is SGHVS, CDR2 FQNEAQ, per germline. The CDR3 is 14 amino acids. The CDR3 region is CASSLTVAGNTIYF. In DNA, the CDR3 is TGTGCCAGCAGCTTAACTGTGGCTGGAAACACCATATATTTT.

The chain joins TRBV7-9 to TRBJ1-1; D remains ambiguous. The germline V gene has CDR1 SEHNR and CDR2 FQNEAQ (reference sequence). This CDR3 contains 14 residues. Trimming pared 5 bases from V and 1 base from J, leaving 11 bases between. CDR3 loop: CASSPVYGNTEAFF. Here the CDR3 DNA reads TGTGCCAGCAGCCCCGTCTATGGGAACACTGAAGCTTTCTTT.

V is TRBV5-1 and J is TRBJ1-1, with D perhaps matching TRBD1 (6 bases). V shed 1 base and J shed 1 base, with 11 bases lying between them. CDR1 and CDR2 (germline): SGHRS, YFSETQ. There are 15 residues in the CDR3. The CDR3 loop reads CASSLFAGANTEAFF. CDR3 nucleotide sequence: TGCGCCAGCAGCTTGTTCGCAGGGGCGAACACTGAAGCTTTCTTT.

The J gene is TRBJ2-5, the V gene TRBV5-1; 12 nucleotides align to TRBD2. V lost 4 bases to trimming and J lost 2 bases; unmatched junction nucleotides: 3. CDR3 size: 15 residues. Looked up from germline, CDR1 is SGHRS and CDR2 is YFSETQ. CDR3 protein: CASSLGLAGQETQYF. CDR3 nucleotide sequence: TGCGCCAGCAGCCTAGGACTAGCGGGGCAAGAGACCCAGTACTTC.

This chain links TRBV7-8 with TRBJ1-4; no clear D gene. CDR3 length: 13 amino acids. The germline V gene has CDR1 SGHVS and CDR2 FQNEAQ. V was pared by 11 bases and J by 4 bases, with 14 bases between. Here the CDR3 reads CAAGSGFNEKLFF. The CDR3 coding sequence is TGTGCCGCGGGGTCGGGCTTTAATGAAAAACTGTTTTTT.

This clone has only a few counts. The chain employs TRBV4-2 and TRBJ1-1; 10 bases map to TRBD1. This CDR3 is built from 15 residues. Germline V lookup: CDR1 LGHNA, CDR2 YNFKEQ. After removal of 0 bases from V and 8 bases from J, the junction contained 6 bases not matched to a gene. CDR3 bases: TGTGCCAGCAGCCAAGAGAGGACAGGGGGTTACGAAGCTTTCTTT. Residues: CASSQERTGGYEAFF.

This chain links TRBV6-5 with TRBJ1-1, with TRBD1 matching 7 bases. V gave up 7 bases and J gave up 2 bases; unmatched junction bases: 4. The CDR3 loop spans 13 amino acids. Germline V gene lookup returns CDR1 MNHEY and CDR2 SVGAGI. CDR3 bases: TGTGCCAGCACCCCAGGGGGTAACACTGAAGCTTTCTTT. It is translated as CASTPGGNTEAFF.

The chain uses TRBV9 and TRBJ2-2, with D tentatively TRBD1 (5 bases). The germline V and J ends were trimmed by 2 bases and 1 base, with 18 bases remaining between them. The CDR3 extends over 18 amino acids. Per germline, CDR1 SGDLS and CDR2 YYNGEE. The CDR3 DNA sequence: TGTGCCAGCAGCGTCCCACTAACAGGACACCAGAACACCGGGGAGCTGTTTTTT. Its protein is CASSVPLTGHQNTGELFF.